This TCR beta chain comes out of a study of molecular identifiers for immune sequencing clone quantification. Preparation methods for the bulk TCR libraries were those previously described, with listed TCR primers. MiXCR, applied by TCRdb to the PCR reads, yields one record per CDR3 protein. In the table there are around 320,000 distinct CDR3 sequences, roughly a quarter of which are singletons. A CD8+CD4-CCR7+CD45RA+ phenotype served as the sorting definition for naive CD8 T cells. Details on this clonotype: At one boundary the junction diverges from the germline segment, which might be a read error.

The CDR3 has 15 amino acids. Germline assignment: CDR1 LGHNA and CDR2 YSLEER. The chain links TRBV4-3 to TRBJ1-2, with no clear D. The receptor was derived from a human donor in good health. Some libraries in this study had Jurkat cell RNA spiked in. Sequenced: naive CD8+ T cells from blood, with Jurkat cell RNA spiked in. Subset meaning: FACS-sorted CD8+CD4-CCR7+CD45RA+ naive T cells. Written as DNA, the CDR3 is TGCGCCAGCAGCCAAGATCGACTACCCTACTATGGCCACACCTTC. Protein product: CASSQDRLPYYGHTF.